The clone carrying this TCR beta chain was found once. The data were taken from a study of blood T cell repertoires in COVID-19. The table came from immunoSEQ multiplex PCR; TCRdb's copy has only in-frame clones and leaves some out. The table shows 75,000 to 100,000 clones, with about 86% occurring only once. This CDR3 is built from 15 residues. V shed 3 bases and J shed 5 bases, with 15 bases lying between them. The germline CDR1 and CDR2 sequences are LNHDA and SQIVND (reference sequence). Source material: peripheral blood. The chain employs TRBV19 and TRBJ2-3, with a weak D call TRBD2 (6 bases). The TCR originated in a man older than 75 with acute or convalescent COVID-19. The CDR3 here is CASSIDGSRGDTQYF. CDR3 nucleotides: TGTGCCAGTAGTATTGACGGGAGTCGGGGAGATACGCAGTATTTT.